This paragraph reports one TCR beta chain. The clone's antigen remains unknown. No much larger clonotype is one base removed from it; base qualities were not supplied. The trial excluded patients who had a history of autoimmune disease or were on systemic immunosuppression. Peripheral blood for TCR sequencing was collected from all dose cohorts at baseline, on cycle 4 day 1, and on cycle 7 day 1. Samples came from an open-label, multicenter, first-in-human phase I dose-escalation trial of ivuxolimab. Adults with locally advanced or metastatic head and neck squamous cell, hepatocellular, melanoma or renal cell carcinoma were enrolled in the trial. Before TCR sequencing, CD4+ T cells and CD8+ T cells from peripheral blood were sorted into separate populations. The CDR3 runs 14 amino acids, cysteine and phenylalanine included. CDR3 DNA only is kept here, 42 bases in frame from base 1. Between the V and J ends, shortened by 4 bases and 5 bases respectively, the junction contains 15 bases. CDR1 and CDR2 were assigned from the germline V gene (reference sequence) as SEHNR and FQNEAQ.

These data originate in a study of OX40 agonist ivuxolimab in advanced cancers. For context, the study as a whole: Ivuxolimab, which targeted the costimulatory receptor OX40 (CD134), was an agonistic, fully human IgG2 monoclonal antibody. A male proportion of approximately 83% and a mean age of approximately 62 years, ranging from roughly 23 to 85, were recorded for the dose-escalation cohort. Three dose-escalation patients achieved partial responses, one with hepatocellular carcinoma and two with cutaneous melanoma. The point of sequencing TCRbeta in the periphery was to test whether ivuxolimab changed TCR sequence diversity and drove clonal T-cell expansion. Of the roughly 54 dose-escalation patients, hepatocellular carcinoma was present in approximately 20, melanoma in roughly 15, renal cell carcinoma in 9 and head and neck cancer in 9. The monotherapy dose-escalation portion (N = 52 patients) of the phase I ivuxolimab trial is reported in the paper. Patients were allowed to have had prior anti-PD-1, anti-PD-L1 or anti-CTLA-4 therapy, and more than 30% of the dose-escalation patients had previously received checkpoint inhibitors. Intravenous ivuxolimab was administered to patients every 2 weeks at six dose levels: 0.01, 0.1, 0.3, 1.5, 3 and 10 mg/kg.

The study at large found these results: At doses of 0.1 to 3.0 mg/kg, clonal expansion of both CD4+ and CD8+ blood T cells was observed from baseline to week 6. Antigen specificity was not determined for the clonally expanded peripheral T cells. In the 0.1-3.0 mg/kg groups, partial responders were among the patients with the lowest normalized peripheral clonal expansion, particularly in CD8+ T cells. Low levels of normalized T-cell clonal expansion were also shown by some nonresponding patients. On average, CD8+ T cells showed more expanded clones than CD4+ T cells after ivuxolimab.

To sequence the TCRbeta CDR3 region, genomic DNA was isolated from the sorted cells. The immunoSEQ Assay was used for sequencing of TCRbeta CDR3 regions. TCRdb carries this immuneACCESS record with in-frame sequences only. Its versions omit some clonotypes, under half of them owing to an unresolved V gene in the studies checked, with the rest unexplained. The sample contains around 76,000 clones, approximately 95% of them found a single time. The biggest ten clones account for just over 20% of the sample. This TCR was recovered from an adult with an advanced solid tumor such as melanoma, head and neck, liver or kidney cancer. Here the sequenced sample was CD4+ or CD8+ T cells sorted from blood, taken in a trial of the OX40 agonist ivuxolimab. The sequence links TRBV7-9 to TRBJ2-7; the D gene lacks a confident call. The base sequence is TGTGCCAGCAGCTCAAAGGGAATCTACCACGAGCAGTACTTC. It codes for CASSSKGIYHEQYF.